The entry below gives a single T cell receptor (beta chain) sequence along with its context. This clone occurred once. Its antigen has not been determined. The sample holds no much larger clone one base away, and base qualities are not on file. TCRbeta CDR3 regions were amplified from genomic DNA using the immunoSEQ Assay, a bias-controlled multiplex PCR. The original methods were these. The number of nucleated cells in each sample was estimated from the amplification of reference gene primers within the assay. To quantify the absolute abundance of each unique TCRbeta CDR3 rearrangement, sequence reads were collapsed and filtered. For each sample, productive Simpson clonality was calculated as the square root of Simpson's diversity index across productive rearrangements. Here the immuneACCESS table is served through TCRdb, limited to in-frame sequences with V and J called. Missing clones are a known gap in these copies; in checked studies unresolved V genes cover under half, and the rest lacks a known reason. V, J and clone size are those of that table, while D and trimming were read from the DNA. The table for this sample lists 250,000 or so clones; more than 85% of them were counted only once. Of the sample, roughly 10% falls within the top ten clones.

After removal of 3 bases from V and 4 bases from J, the junction retains 5 bases not matched to a gene. Based on the germline V gene, the CDR1 and CDR2 sequences are SGHAT and FQNNGV. There are 15 amino acids in the CDR3, from cysteine to phenylalanine inclusive. Only the CDR3 DNA stays, 45 bases, in frame from base 1. The data belong to a study of blood T cell repertoires in COVID-19 (TCRdb year 2020). For context, the study as a whole: Samples covering the acute and convalescent phases of COVID-19 were provided by collaborators in the United States, Italy and Spain. The dataset comprised deeply sampled blood TCRbeta repertoires from subjects exposed to, actively infected with, or recovered from COVID-19. The samples were drawn from two sources: the first 160 participants of the ongoing ImmuneRACE study, and 1,200 or so subjects contributed by 6 global collaborators. Nearly every sample came with metadata listing a de-identified subject ID, COVID-19 status, age in years and sex. Where available, HLA class I and class II types were obtained from metadata supplied by the sample provider rather than from assay-based typing. The repertoires were released in a freely available public database meant as a resource for research on the immune response to SARS-CoV-2. The material from the prospective study consisted of cDNA or gDNA derived from T cells, B-cell-depleted T cells, or PBMCs.

Participants in the prospective study were aged roughly 18 to 89 years, lived in about two dozen United States geographic areas, and enrolled through a virtual design. In the prospective study, cohorts were assigned on the basis of participant-reported clinical history obtained from a screening survey and a study questionnaire. For ImmuneRACE Cohort 3, a participant was defined as recovered based on two consecutive negative NP/OP PCR tests, clearance by a healthcare professional, or resolution of symptoms. In the prospective study, whole blood, serum and a nasopharyngeal or oropharyngeal swab were collected from each participant by mobile phlebotomists. Prospective study participants could optionally give additional blood draws and questionnaires over an approximately 2-month period. Before DNA extraction, blood samples from the prospective study were shipped at room temperature or frozen. Study-wide findings and limitations: Clinical and demographic metadata were provided uncurated, with the amount varying by source and participant.

The V gene is TRBV11-2 and the J gene is TRBJ2-2; TRBD1 matches 7 bases in the middle. Sequencing input: PBMCs or T cells enriched from blood (not recorded which). The sequence was collected from a man in his forties or fifties who had recovered from COVID-19. The CDR3 amino acid sequence is: CASSFRGLGTGELFF. The DNA sequence is as follows: TGTGCCAGCAGCTTTAGGGGGCTCGGCACCGGGGAGCTGTTTTTT. The CDR3 plus the reference TRBV11-2 and TRBJ2-2 genes for the other parts give the full variable domain: EAGVAQSPRYKIIEKRQSVAFWCNPISGHATLYWYQQILGQGPKLLIQFQNNGVVDDSQLPKDRFSAERLKGVDSTLKIQPAKLEDSAVYLCASSFRGLGTGELFFGEGSRLTVL.